The source of this T cell receptor (beta chain) is a study of Ad26.COV2.S vaccination and SARS-CoV-2 variants. Study-level background: Enrolled in COV1001, the donor was in the Ad26.COV2.S trial arm, which received the vaccine.

This CDR3 is built from 12 residues. The ends were cut back, 8 bases at V and 6 bases at J, with 13 bases in the middle. Germline V gives CDR1 MDHEN, CDR2 SYDVKM. Regarding treatment: roughly 20 received Ad26.COV2.S at low or high dose, single or two shots; a few received placebo; per-sample allocation not given. Material that was analyzed had been drawn on day 63 after the first vaccine or placebo injection. The sample came from a Boston adult aged 18-55 years. Participants' vaccine, an Ad26 vector, delivered Wuhan-strain SARS-CoV-2 spike. Whole-study findings and limits: TCR breadth and depth analyses may have underestimated total T cell responses.

Data came from immunoSEQ multiplex PCR; TCRdb stores just in-frame clones and leaves some out. The sample records 400,000 to 450,000 clones, around 90% being singletons. On this clone itself: What it binds is unknown.

The input for sequencing was peripheral blood, taken in a trial of Ad26.COV2.S vaccine versus placebo. The rearrangement uses TRBV28 and TRBJ1-1; D is uncertain. The clonotype originates from a person aged 18 to 59 who received the Ad26.COV2.S COVID-19 vaccine or a placebo. DNA of the CDR3: TGTGCCAGCGTAGGTGACACCTCTGAAGCTTTCTTT. Its protein is CASVGDTSEAFF.